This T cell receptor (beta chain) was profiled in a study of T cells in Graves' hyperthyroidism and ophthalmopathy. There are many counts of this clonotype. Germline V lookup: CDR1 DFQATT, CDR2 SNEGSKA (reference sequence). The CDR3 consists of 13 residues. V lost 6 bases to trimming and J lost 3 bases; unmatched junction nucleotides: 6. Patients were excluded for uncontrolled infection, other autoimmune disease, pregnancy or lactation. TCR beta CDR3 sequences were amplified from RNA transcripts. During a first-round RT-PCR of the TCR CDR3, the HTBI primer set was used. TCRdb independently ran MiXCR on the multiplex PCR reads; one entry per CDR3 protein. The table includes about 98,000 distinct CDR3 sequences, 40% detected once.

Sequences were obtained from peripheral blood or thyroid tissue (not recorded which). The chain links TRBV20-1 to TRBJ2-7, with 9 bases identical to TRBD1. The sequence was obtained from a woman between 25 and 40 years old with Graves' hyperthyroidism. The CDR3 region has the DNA TGCAGTGCCGCGGGACAGGGAGTCTACGAGCAGTACTTC. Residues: CSAAGQGVYEQYF.